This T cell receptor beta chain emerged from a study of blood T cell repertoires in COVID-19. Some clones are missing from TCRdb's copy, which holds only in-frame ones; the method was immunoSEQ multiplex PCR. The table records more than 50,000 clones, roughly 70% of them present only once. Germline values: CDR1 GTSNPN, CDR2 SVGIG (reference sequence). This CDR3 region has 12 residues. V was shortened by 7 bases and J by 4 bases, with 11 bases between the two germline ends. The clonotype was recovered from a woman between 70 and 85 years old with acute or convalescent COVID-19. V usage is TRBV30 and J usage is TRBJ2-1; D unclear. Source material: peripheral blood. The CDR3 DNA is TGTGCCTCCTCCGGCAGGTACAATGAGCAGTTCTTC. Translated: CASSGRYNEQFF.